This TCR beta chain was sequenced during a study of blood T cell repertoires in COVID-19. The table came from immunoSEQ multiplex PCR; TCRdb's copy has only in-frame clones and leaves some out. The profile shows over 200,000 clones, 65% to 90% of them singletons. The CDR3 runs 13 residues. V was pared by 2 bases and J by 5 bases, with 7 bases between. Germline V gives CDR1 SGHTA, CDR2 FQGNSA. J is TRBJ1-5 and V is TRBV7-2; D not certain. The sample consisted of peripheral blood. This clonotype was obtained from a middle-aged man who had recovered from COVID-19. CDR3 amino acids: CASSLSGYQPQHF. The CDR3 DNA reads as TGTGCCAGCAGCTTAAGCGGATATCAGCCCCAGCATTTT.